This TCR beta chain is from a study of blood T cell repertoires in COVID-19 (dated by TCRdb to the early 2020s). Context from the whole study: Samples from collaborators originated in the United States, Italy and Spain and spanned both the acute and convalescent phases of COVID-19. The prospective study material was composed of cDNA or gDNA derived from T cells, B-cell-depleted T cells, or PBMCs. The dataset comprised deeply sampled blood TCRbeta repertoires from subjects exposed to, actively infected with, or recovered from COVID-19. The repertoires were released in a freely available public database meant as a resource for research on the immune response to SARS-CoV-2. Samples were obtained from the ongoing ImmuneRACE study (first 160 participants) and from 1,000 to 1,500 subjects provided by 6 global collaborators. Sample metadata almost always included a de-identified subject ID, COVID-19 status, age in years and sex. HLA class I and class II types, where available, came from metadata supplied by the sample provider rather than from assay-based typing.

From its cysteine to its phenylalanine, the CDR3 spans 16 amino acids. The retained sequence is limited to the CDR3, 48 bases, with the frame set at the first base. CDR1 KGHDR and CDR2 SFDVKD were looked up in the germline V gene. Relative to germline, V is 5 bases shorter and J is 8 bases shorter, with 21 bases between their ends. The full study reports these points: Clinical and demographic metadata were provided uncurated, with the amount varying by source and participant.

The immunoSEQ Assay, a bias-controlled multiplex PCR, was used to amplify TCRbeta CDR3 regions from genomic DNA. The paper's data handling went like this. The number of nucleated cells in each sample was estimated from the amplification of reference gene primers within the assay. Sequence reads were collapsed and filtered to measure the absolute abundance of every unique TCRbeta CDR3 rearrangement. For each sample, productive Simpson clonality was calculated by taking the square root of Simpson's diversity index across productive rearrangements. The clones in this table, taken by TCRdb from immuneACCESS, are in-frame only. Not every clone is retained; where verified, under half of the shortfall comes from an unresolved V gene, and the cause of the rest is unknown. The V and J calls and clone size are taken from that table; D and trimming were inferred from the DNA. Counted in this sample were 100,000 to 150,000 clones; about 80% of them appeared once. The ten top clones hold about 10% of the sample.

Collaborating institutions collected whole blood in K2EDTA tubes following their own protocols. For TCRbeta analysis, collaborator samples were shipped as frozen whole blood, as isolated PBMCs, or as DNA extracted from either sample type. A remark on this clone: This clone's antigen is unknown. No much larger clone is present one base from it, and per-base qualities are unavailable.

The rearranged chain carries TRBV24-1 and TRBJ2-1; the D segment could be TRBD1, given 5 matching bases. The sequenced sample consisted of peripheral blood. The receptor's source is a man aged 55-75 years with acute or convalescent COVID-19. The CDR3: CATSAKYGPLGHEQFF. The nucleotides are TGTGCCACCAGTGCTAAGTACGGCCCGCTGGGGCATGAGCAGTTCTTC.